This T cell receptor beta chain appears in the sequencing data of a study of T cell responses to AZD1222 COVID-19 vaccine. General study findings and limits: Donors were chiefly white British, with a greater number of females, and clonal diversity was perhaps underestimated. Along spike, vaccine-associated CD4 TCRs were found throughout, with dominance at 160-218 and 743-854. Just six AZD1222 recipients were seropositive at baseline.

Generated by immunoSEQ multiplex PCR, the TCRdb table keeps only in-frame clones and is missing some. The sample has 90,000 to 120,000 clones, 87% seen once. On this clone: What it recognizes is unknown.

Per the germline V gene, CDR1 is MDHEN and CDR2 is SYDVKM. This CDR3 has 11 amino acids. V lost 4 bases to trimming and J lost 5 bases, with 3 bases between them. Doses given second, at about 4 or about 12 weeks, were pooled. The chain links TRBV28 to TRBJ1-5, with no clear D. This specimen consisted of peripheral blood, obtained 28 days after the second AZD1222 dose. This TCR derives from an adult who received the AZD1222 COVID-19 vaccine. The CDR3 coding sequence is TGTGCCAGCAGTTGGGATCAGCCCCAGCATTTT. Translated, it gives CASSWDQPQHF. Full variable domain (remainder filled in from reference TRBV28 and TRBJ1-5): DVKVTQSSRYLVKRTGEKVFLECVQDMDHENMFWYRQDPGLGLRLIYFSYDVKMKEKGDIPEGYSVSREKKERFSLILESASTNQTSMYLCASSWDQPQHFGDGTRLSIL.